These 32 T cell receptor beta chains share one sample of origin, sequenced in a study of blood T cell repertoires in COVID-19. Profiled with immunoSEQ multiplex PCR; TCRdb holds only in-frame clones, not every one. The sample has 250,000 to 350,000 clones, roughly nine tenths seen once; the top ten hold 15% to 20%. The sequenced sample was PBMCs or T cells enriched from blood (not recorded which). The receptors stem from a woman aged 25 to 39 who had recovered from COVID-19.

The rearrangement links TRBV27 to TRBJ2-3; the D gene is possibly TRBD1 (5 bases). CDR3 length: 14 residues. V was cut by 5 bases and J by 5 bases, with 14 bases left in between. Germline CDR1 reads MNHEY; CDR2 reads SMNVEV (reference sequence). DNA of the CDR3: TGTGCCAGCAGTCCCCGCAGGGTAGGAGATACGCAGTATTTT. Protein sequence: CASSPRRVGDTQYF.

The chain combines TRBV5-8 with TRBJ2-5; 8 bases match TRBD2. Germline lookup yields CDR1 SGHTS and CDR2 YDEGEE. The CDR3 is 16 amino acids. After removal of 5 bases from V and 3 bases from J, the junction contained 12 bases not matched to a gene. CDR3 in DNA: TGTGCCAGCAGTTCAAGATGGGGAGCGGGGGAAGAGACCCAGTACTTC. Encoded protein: CASSSRWGAGEETQYF. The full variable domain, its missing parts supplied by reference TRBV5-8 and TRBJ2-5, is EAGVTQSPTHLIKTRGQQATLRCSPISGHTSVYWYQQALGLGLQFLLWYDEGEERNRGNFPPRFSGRQFPNYSSELNVNALELEDSALYLCASSSRWGAGEETQYFGPGTRLLVL.

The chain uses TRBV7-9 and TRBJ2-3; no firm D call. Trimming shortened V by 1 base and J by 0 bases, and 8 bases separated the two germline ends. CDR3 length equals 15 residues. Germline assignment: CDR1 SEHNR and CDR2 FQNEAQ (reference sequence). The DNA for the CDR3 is TGTGCCAGCAGCTTAGATGGCCGTAGCACAGATACGCAGTATTTT. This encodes CASSLDGRSTDTQYF.

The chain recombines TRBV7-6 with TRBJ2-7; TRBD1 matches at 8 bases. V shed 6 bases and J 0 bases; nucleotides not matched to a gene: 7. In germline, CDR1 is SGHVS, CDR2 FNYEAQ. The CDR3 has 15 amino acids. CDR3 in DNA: TGTGCCAGCAGTTTGGACAGGGACCACTCCTACGAGCAGTACTTC. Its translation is CASSLDRDHSYEQYF.

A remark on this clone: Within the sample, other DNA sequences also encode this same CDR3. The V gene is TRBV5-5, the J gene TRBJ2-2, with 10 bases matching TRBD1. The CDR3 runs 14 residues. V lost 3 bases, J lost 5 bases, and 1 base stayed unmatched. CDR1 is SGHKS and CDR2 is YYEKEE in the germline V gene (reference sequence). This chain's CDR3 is CASSWGQGTGELFF. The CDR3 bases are TGTGCCAGCAGCTGGGGACAGGGGACCGGGGAGCTGTTTTTT.

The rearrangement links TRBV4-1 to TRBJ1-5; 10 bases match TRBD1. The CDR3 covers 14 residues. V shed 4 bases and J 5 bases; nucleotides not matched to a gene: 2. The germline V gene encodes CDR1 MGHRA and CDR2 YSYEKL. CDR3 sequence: CASSLDRGHQPQHF. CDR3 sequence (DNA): TGCGCCAGCAGCCTCGACAGGGGGCATCAGCCCCAGCATTTT.

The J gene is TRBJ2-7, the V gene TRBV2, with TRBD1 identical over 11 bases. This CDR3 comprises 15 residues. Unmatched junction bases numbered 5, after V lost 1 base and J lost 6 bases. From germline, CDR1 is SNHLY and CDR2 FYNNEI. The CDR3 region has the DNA TGTGCCAGCAGTGAAGGGGGGACAGGGGGACTCGAGCAGTACTTC. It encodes CASSEGGTGGLEQYF.

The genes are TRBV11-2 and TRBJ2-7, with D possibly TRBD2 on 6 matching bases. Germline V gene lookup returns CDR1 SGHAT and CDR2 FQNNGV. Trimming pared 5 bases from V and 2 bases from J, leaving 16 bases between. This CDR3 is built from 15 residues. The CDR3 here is CASSRGGYRAYEQYF. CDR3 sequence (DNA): TGTGCCAGCAGCCGAGGAGGGTACAGAGCCTACGAGCAGTACTTC.

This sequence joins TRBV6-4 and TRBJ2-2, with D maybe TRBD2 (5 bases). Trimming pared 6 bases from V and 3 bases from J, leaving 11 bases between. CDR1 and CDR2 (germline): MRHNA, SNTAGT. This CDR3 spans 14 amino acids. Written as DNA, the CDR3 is TGTGCCAGCAGAGAAACTAGAGACACCGGGGAGCTGTTTTTT. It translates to CASRETRDTGELFF.

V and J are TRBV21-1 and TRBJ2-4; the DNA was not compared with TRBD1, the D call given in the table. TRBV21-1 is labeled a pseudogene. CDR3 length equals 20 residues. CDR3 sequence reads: CASSKEGQGQANLAKNIQYF. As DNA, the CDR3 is TGTGCCAGCAGCAAAGAGGGTCAGGGCCAGGCGAATCTAGCCAAAAACATTCAGTACTTC.

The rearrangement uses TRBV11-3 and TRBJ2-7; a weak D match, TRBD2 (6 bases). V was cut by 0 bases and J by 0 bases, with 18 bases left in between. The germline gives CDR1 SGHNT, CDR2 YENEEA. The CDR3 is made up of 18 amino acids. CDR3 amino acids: CASSLEGGSVPSSYEQYF. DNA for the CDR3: TGTGCCAGCAGCTTAGAAGGAGGGAGCGTCCCCAGCTCCTACGAGCAGTACTTC. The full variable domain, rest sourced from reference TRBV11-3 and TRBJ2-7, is EAGVVQSPRYKIIEKKQPVAFWCNPISGHNTLYWYLQNLGQGPELLIRYENEEAVDDSQLPKDRFSAERLKGVDSTLKIQPAELGDSAVYLCASSLEGGSVPSSYEQYFGPGTRLTVT.

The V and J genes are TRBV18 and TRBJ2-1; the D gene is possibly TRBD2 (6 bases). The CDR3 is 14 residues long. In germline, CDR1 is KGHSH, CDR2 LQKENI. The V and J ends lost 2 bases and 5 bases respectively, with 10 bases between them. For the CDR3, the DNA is TGTGCCAGCTCACCATTTTCGGGGGACAATGAGCAGTTCTTC. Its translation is CASSPFSGDNEQFF.

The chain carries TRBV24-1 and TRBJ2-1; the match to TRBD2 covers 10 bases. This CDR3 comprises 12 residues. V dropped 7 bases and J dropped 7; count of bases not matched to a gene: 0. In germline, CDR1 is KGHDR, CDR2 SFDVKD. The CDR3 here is CATRTSGNEQFF. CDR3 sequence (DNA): TGTGCCACCAGGACTAGCGGGAATGAGCAGTTCTTC.

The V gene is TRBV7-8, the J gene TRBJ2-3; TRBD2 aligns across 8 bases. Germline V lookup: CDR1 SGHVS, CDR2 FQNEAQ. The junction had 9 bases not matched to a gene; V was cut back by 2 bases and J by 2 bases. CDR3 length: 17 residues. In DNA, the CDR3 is TGTGCCAGCAGCTTATCCGTAGCGGGAACCACCACAGATACGCAGTATTTT. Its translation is CASSLSVAGTTTDTQYF. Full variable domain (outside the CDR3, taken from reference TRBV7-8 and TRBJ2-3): GAGVSQSPRYKVAKRGQDVALRCDPISGHVSLFWYQQALGQGPEFLTYFQNEAQLDKSGLPSDRFFAERPEGSVSTLKIQRTQQEDSAVYLCASSLSVAGTTTDTQYFGPGTRLTVL.

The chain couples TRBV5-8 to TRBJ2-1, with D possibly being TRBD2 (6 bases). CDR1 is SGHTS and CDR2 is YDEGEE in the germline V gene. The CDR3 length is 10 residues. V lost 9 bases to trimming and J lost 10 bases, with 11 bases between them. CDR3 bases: TGTGCCACACTTGGACTAGAGCAGTTCTTC. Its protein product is CATLGLEQFF.

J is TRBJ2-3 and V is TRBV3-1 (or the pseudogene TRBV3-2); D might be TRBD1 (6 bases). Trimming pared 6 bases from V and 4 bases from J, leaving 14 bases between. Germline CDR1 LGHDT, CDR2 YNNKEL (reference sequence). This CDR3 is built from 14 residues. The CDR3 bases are TGTGCCAGCAGACACAGGGACGGATCAGATACGCAGTATTTT. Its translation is CASRHRDGSDTQYF.

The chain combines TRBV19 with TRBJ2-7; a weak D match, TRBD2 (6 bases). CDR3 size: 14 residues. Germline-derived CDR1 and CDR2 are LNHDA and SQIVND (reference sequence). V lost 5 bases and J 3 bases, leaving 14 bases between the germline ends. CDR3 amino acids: CASSPGTGDYEQYF. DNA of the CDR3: TGTGCCAGTAGTCCTGGGACGGGAGACTACGAGCAGTACTTC.

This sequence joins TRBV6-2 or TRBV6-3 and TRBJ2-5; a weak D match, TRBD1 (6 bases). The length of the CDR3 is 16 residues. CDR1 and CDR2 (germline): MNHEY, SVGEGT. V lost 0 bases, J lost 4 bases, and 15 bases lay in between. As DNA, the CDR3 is TGTGCCAGCAGTTACTCTCCCGGGCAGGGGAGAGAGACCCAGTACTTC. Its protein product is CASSYSPGQGRETQYF.

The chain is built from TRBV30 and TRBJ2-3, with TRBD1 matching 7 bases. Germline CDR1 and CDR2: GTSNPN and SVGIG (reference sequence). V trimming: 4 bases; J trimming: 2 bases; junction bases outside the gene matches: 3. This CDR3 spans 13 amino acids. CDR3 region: CAWTQGNTDTQYF. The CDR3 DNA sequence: TGTGCCTGGACACAGGGGAACACAGATACGCAGTATTTT.

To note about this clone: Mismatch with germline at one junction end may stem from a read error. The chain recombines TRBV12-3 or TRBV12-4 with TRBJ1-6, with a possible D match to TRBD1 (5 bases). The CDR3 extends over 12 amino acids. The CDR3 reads CASSLGPGNVFF. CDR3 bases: TGTGCCAGCAGTTTAGGCCCAGGGAACGTTTTCTTT.

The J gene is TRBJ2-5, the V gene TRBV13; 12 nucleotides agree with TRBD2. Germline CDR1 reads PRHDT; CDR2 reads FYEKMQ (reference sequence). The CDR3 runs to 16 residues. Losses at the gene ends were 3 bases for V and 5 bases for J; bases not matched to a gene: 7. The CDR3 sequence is CASSFLAGGSGETQYF. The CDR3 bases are TGTGCCAGCAGCTTCCTAGCGGGAGGGTCGGGTGAGACCCAGTACTTC.

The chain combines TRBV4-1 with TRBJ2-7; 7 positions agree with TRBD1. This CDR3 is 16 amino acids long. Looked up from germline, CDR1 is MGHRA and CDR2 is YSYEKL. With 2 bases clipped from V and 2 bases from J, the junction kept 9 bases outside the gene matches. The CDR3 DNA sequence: TGCGCCAGCAGCCAACACATTCCCGGGACAGCCTACGAGCAGTACTTC. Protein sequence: CASSQHIPGTAYEQYF.

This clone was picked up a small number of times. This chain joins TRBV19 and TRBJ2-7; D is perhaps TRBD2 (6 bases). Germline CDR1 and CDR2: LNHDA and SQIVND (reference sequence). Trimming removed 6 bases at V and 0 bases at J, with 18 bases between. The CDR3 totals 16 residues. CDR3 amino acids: CASRLREGPSSYEQYF. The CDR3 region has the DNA TGTGCCAGTAGATTGCGGGAAGGACCGAGCTCCTACGAGCAGTACTTC.

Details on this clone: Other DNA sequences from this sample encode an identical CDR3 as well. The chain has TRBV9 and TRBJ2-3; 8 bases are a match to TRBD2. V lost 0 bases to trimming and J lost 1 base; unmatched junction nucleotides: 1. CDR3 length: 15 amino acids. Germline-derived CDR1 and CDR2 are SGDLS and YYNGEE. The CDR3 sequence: CASSVAGGGTDTQYF. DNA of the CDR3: TGTGCCAGCAGCGTAGCCGGGGGGGGCACAGATACGCAGTATTTT.

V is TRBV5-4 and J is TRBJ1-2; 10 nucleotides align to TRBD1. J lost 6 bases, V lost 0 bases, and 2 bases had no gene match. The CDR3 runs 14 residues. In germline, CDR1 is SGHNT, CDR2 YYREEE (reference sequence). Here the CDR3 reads CASSLAGTGDGYTF. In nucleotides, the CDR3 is TGTGCCAGCAGCTTGGCCGGGACAGGGGATGGCTACACCTTC.

In nucleotides, the CDR3 is TGCGCCAGCAGCCTTAGCCGGGACACTTCCTACGAGCAGTACTTC. This gives the protein CASSLSRDTSYEQYF. The chain carries TRBV4-3 and TRBJ2-7, with D possibly being TRBD1 (6 bases). This CDR3 contains 15 residues. The V gene lost 4 bases and the J gene lost 1 base, with 14 bases spanning the gap. Germline V gene sequence: CDR1 LGHNA, CDR2 YSLEER.

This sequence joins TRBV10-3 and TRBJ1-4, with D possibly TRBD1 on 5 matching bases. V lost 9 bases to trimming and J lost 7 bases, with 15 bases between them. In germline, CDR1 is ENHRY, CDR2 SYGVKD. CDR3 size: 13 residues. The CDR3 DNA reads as TGTGCCATTTGCCTCGGGGGTAGTGAAAAACTGTTTTTT. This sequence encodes CAICLGGSEKLFF.

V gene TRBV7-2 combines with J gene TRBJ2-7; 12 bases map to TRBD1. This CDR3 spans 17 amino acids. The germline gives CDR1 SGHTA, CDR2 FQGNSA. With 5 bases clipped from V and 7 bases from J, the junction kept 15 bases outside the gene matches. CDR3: CASSLSPGQGAHQEQYF. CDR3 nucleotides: TGTGCCAGCAGCCTATCCCCGGGACAGGGGGCCCATCAGGAGCAGTACTTC.

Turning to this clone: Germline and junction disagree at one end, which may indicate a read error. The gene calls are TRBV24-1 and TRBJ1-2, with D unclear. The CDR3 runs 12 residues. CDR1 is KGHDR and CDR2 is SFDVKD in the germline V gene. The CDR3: CATSDSNFGYTF. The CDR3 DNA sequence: TGTGCCACCAGTGATTCGAACTTTGGCTACACCTTC.

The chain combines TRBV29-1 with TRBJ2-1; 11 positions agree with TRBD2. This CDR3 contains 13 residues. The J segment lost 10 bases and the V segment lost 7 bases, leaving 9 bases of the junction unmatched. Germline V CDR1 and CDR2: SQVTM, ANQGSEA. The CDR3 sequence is CSGGTSGPDEQFF. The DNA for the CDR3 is TGCAGCGGGGGGACTAGCGGTCCGGACGAGCAGTTCTTC.

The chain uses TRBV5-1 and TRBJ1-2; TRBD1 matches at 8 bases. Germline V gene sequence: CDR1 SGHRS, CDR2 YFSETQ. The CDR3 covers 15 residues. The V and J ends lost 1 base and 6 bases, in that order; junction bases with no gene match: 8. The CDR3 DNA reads TGCGCCAGCAGCTTGCGAGACAGGGGAAGGGATGGCTACACCTTC. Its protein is CASSLRDRGRDGYTF.

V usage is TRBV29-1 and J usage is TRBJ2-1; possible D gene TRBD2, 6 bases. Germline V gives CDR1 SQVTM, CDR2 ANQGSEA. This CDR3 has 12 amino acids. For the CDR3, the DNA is TGCACTGGGCGGGATTCCTACAATGAGCAGTTCTTC. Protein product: CTGRDSYNEQFF.